This T cell receptor beta chain was recovered during a study of cytomegalovirus exposure and HLA in healthy donors. Regarding the study as a whole: In a later analysis, at a false discovery rate of 0.05, roughly 17,000 TCR beta sequences matched HLA alleles.

About this clone itself: Its antigen is not known. One junction end disagrees with the germline gene, perhaps due to a read error.

PCR involved 60 Vbeta and 13 Jbeta primers. Profiling relied on immunoSEQ multiplex PCR, and the TCRdb table lists in-frame clones only, not all of them. This table has 150,000 to 200,000 clones, 78% appearing once. Sequenced: PBMCs. This sequence was found in a female donor in good health and CMV-seronegative.

Here the CDR3 DNA reads TGTGCCAGCAGTTTATACCCTGGGGCTAGCGGGGGTATCTTC. It is translated as CASSLYPGASGGIF. V and J are TRBV27 and TRBJ2-1, with 10 bases identical to TRBD2. CDR1 is MNHEY, CDR2 SMNVEV, per germline (reference sequence). The CDR3 contains 14 residues.